A single sample is the source of the 26 T cell receptor beta chains below, sequenced in a study of blood T cell repertoires in COVID-19. Sequencing used immunoSEQ multiplex PCR; TCRdb keeps in-frame clones, though not all of them. This sample has about 150,000 clones, with approximately 90% found just once. Sequencing was done on a sample of peripheral blood. The receptors stem from a man younger than 35 with COVID-19, enrolled during active disease.

J is TRBJ1-1 and V is TRBV14, with D perhaps TRBD1 (5 bases). The germline V gene has CDR1 SGHDN and CDR2 FVKESK. V was clipped by 2 bases and J by 3 bases, with 7 bases between them. CDR3 length equals 13 residues. The CDR3 DNA follows: TGTGCCAGCAGCCAATCAGGGTACACTGAAGCTTTCTTT. It codes for CASSQSGYTEAFF.

V gene TRBV6-5 combines with J gene TRBJ2-7, with 7 bases that match TRBD1. The CDR3 is 14 amino acids. Trimming at V came to 5 bases and at J to 1 base, leaving 5 bases not matched to a gene. Germline V lookup: CDR1 MNHEY, CDR2 SVGAGI. CDR3 coding DNA: TGTGCCAGCAGTCCCGTGGGACAGTCCTACGAGCAGTACTTC. Translation: CASSPVGQSYEQYF.

The chain links TRBV11-2 to TRBJ2-3; 11 bases map to TRBD2. The CDR3 totals 15 residues. The junction had 4 bases not matched to a gene; V was cut back by 3 bases and J by 5 bases. Germline CDR1 reads SGHAT; CDR2 reads FQNNGV. CDR3 sequence (DNA): TGTGCCAGCAGCTTTACTAGCGGGAGAAAAGATACGCAGTATTTT. This translates into CASSFTSGRKDTQYF.

This sequence joins TRBV28 and TRBJ2-5; 10 nucleotides agree with TRBD1. Unmatched junction bases numbered 17, after V lost 5 bases and J lost 5 bases. This CDR3 contains 18 residues. Germline CDR1 is MDHEN and CDR2 is SYDVKM. Here the CDR3 DNA reads TGTGCCAGCAGTCTACGGGGGACAGGGGCTATTCGAAGGGAGACCCAGTACTTC. Encoded protein: CASSLRGTGAIRRETQYF.

The chain recombines TRBV19 with TRBJ1-5; a weak D match, TRBD1 (6 bases). Germline V gene data show CDR1 as LNHDA and CDR2 as SQIVND (reference sequence). This CDR3 contains 15 residues. The V end was cut by 10 bases, the J end by 4 bases, with 20 bases between. The CDR3 protein is CATGDRYRENQPQHF. The CDR3 nucleotides read TGTGCCACCGGGGATCGATACAGGGAGAATCAGCCCCAGCATTTT.

The chain has TRBV14 and TRBJ2-7; 10 bases map to TRBD1. The CDR3 loop spans 14 amino acids. Germline V CDR1 and CDR2: SGHDN, FVKESK. V lost 5 bases and J lost 6; bases outside the gene matches: 7. In DNA form, the CDR3 reads TGTGCCAGCAGCGAGGACAGGGGGTGGGGCGAGCAGTACTTC. This codes for CASSEDRGWGEQYF.

This chain uses TRBV13 with TRBJ2-2, with TRBD2 matching 8 bases. Germline V gene data show CDR1 as PRHDT and CDR2 as FYEKMQ (reference sequence). The CDR3 spans 17 residues. The V segment lost 0 bases and the J segment 4 bases; nucleotides outside the gene matches: 7. The CDR3 region has the DNA TGTGCCAGCAGCTTAGGCCTTGCGGGAGGACTCACCGGGGAGCTGTTTTTT. This codes for CASSLGLAGGLTGELFF.

The chain carries TRBV4-3 and TRBJ2-1, with D possibly TRBD1 on 5 matching bases. CDR1 is LGHNA, CDR2 YSLEER, per germline. The CDR3 consists of 15 residues. V gave up 0 bases and J gave up 4 bases, with 10 bases separating them. Here the CDR3 DNA reads TGCGCCAGCAGCCAAGAGCAGCAGGGATACAATGAGCAGTTCTTC. Translation: CASSQEQQGYNEQFF.

This clone occurred once. The genes are TRBV4-3 and TRBJ2-5; 7 bases are shared with TRBD1. The CDR3 spans 15 residues. Germline V gives CDR1 LGHNA, CDR2 YSLEER. The V and J ends lost 0 bases and 5 bases, in that order; junction bases with no gene match: 6. The CDR3 sequence is CASSQDPLGGETQYF. The CDR3 DNA is TGCGCCAGCAGCCAAGACCCTTTAGGGGGCGAGACCCAGTACTTC.

This sequence joins TRBV3-1 (or the pseudogene TRBV3-2) and TRBJ2-1; no clear D. CDR1 is LGHDT, CDR2 YNNKEL, per germline (reference sequence). The CDR3 consists of 15 residues. The V end lost 2 bases, the J end lost 6 bases, and 14 bases lay between the germline ends. DNA for the CDR3: TGTGCCAGCAGCCAAAGACCGACAAGTGGCAATGAGCAGTTCTTC. Protein product: CASSQRPTSGNEQFF.

V gene TRBV28 combines with J gene TRBJ2-4; D perhaps matches TRBD2 (7 bases). Germline CDR1 and CDR2: MDHEN and SYDVKM. The ends were cut back, 3 bases at V and 6 bases at J, with 12 bases in the middle. The CDR3 extends over 14 amino acids. CDR3: CASSFGGGLNIQYF. CDR3 nucleotide sequence: TGTGCCAGCAGTTTTGGGGGGGGCCTAAACATTCAGTACTTC.

The V and J genes are TRBV28 and TRBJ1-5, with 9 bases lining up with TRBD1. The CDR3 is 14 amino acids. Germline V gene lookup returns CDR1 MDHEN and CDR2 SYDVKM. The trim removed 4 bases at V and 4 bases at J, leaving 2 bases unmatched. CDR3 region: CASSWDRVNQPQHF. The CDR3 DNA reads as TGTGCCAGCAGTTGGGACAGGGTTAATCAGCCCCAGCATTTT.

The CDR3 sequence: CASSLGQGRGYTEAFF. The CDR3 DNA reads TGCGCCAGCAGCCTGGGACAGGGACGGGGATACACTGAAGCTTTCTTT. The chain links TRBV5-1 to TRBJ1-1; 9 bases map to TRBD1. The CDR3 extends over 16 amino acids. CDR1 is SGHRS, CDR2 YFSETQ, per germline. V was pared by 4 bases and J by 3 bases, with 10 bases of the junction left unmatched.

V usage is TRBV7-9 and J usage is TRBJ1-1; no definite D call. Trimming removed 6 bases from V and 4 bases from J, with 9 bases in between. CDR1 is SEHNR and CDR2 is FQNEAQ in the germline V gene (reference sequence). CDR3 length: 12 amino acids. The CDR3 reads CASRAGGTEAFF. CDR3 DNA sequence: TGTGCCAGCAGAGCGGGTGGCACTGAAGCTTTCTTT.

This clone was recorded once. V is TRBV28 and J is TRBJ1-3, with 8 bases fitting TRBD1. The V segment lost 5 bases and the J segment 0 bases; nucleotides outside the gene matches: 6. The V gene's germline CDR1 is MDHEN and CDR2 SYDVKM. This CDR3 comprises 16 residues. CDR3 bases: TGTGCCAGCAGTATCTTGACAGGGGACTCTGGAAACACCATATATTTT. Its protein product is CASSILTGDSGNTIYF.

V usage is TRBV24-1 and J usage is TRBJ2-1, with TRBD2 matching over 7 bases. With V trimmed by 6 bases and J by 7 bases, 11 bases remained unmatched. The length of the CDR3 is 15 residues. Germline assignment: CDR1 KGHDR and CDR2 SFDVKD. CDR3 DNA sequence: TGTGCCACCAGTTGGTCAGGACTAGGGTTGAATGAGCAGTTCTTC. Amino acid sequence: CATSWSGLGLNEQFF.

This chain connects TRBV9 to TRBJ2-5, with D possibly matching TRBD2 (5 bases). Germline V gene data show CDR1 as SGDLS and CDR2 as YYNGEE. Trimming removed 4 bases at V and 3 bases at J, with 7 bases between. This CDR3 comprises 12 residues. The CDR3 protein is CASSLGEETQYF. The CDR3 nucleotides are TGTGCCAGCAGCCTCGGGGAAGAGACCCAGTACTTC. The full variable domain, rest sourced from reference TRBV9 and TRBJ2-5, is DSGVTQTPKHLITATGQRVTLRCSPRSGDLSVYWYQQSLDQGLQFLIQYYNGEERAKGNILERFSAQQFPDLHSELNLSSLELGDSALYFCASSLGEETQYFGPGTRLLVL.

This chain joins TRBV10-3 and TRBJ1-5; D gene unclear. The CDR3 extends over 14 amino acids. V lost 3 bases to trimming and J lost 0 bases, with 6 bases between them. Germline V gives CDR1 ENHRY, CDR2 SYGVKD. The CDR3 region has the DNA TGTGCCATCAGTGACCGGGGTAGCAATCAGCCCCAGCATTTT. Its translation is CAISDRGSNQPQHF.

This sequence joins TRBV9 and TRBJ2-2, with D possibly TRBD2 on 6 matching bases. The CDR3 totals 17 residues. V lost 2 bases and J 8 bases, leaving 22 bases between the germline ends. The germline V gene encodes CDR1 SGDLS and CDR2 YYNGEE. The CDR3 DNA reads as TGTGCCAGCAGCGTTAGACGGGAGACAAGTCTTGGGGGGGAGCTGTTTTTT. Residues: CASSVRRETSLGGELFF.

This chain joins TRBV2 and TRBJ2-6; D is possibly TRBD1 (7 bases). Germline CDR1 and CDR2: SNHLY and FYNNEI. This CDR3 comprises 17 residues. Trimming removed 7 bases from V and 0 bases from J, with 16 bases in between. The chain's CDR3 is CASNLAGGYSGANVLTF. The CDR3 nucleotides are TGTGCCAGCAATCTCGCAGGGGGGTACTCTGGGGCCAACGTCCTGACTTTC.

The chain employs TRBV28 and TRBJ1-2; TRBD1 matches 8 bases. The CDR3 extends over 14 amino acids. Losses at the gene ends were 2 bases for V and 6 bases for J; bases not matched to a gene: 5. The V gene's germline CDR1 is MDHEN and CDR2 SYDVKM. CDR3 region: CASSLLTGGHGYTF. The CDR3 coding sequence is TGTGCCAGCAGTTTACTCACAGGGGGACATGGCTACACCTTC.

V usage is TRBV27 and J usage is TRBJ1-5; 9 bases fit TRBD1. This CDR3 has 14 residues. Germline CDR1 and CDR2: MNHEY and SMNVEV (reference sequence). V dropped 7 bases and J dropped 7; count of bases not matched to a gene: 8. The CDR3 loop is CASKATGGGQPQHF. The CDR3 nucleotides read TGTGCCAGCAAGGCGACAGGGGGAGGACAGCCCCAGCATTTT.

The V call is TRBV5-6, the J call TRBJ1-1, with TRBD1 matching over 8 bases. In germline, CDR1 is SGHDT, CDR2 YYEEEE. This CDR3 region has 15 residues. The J segment lost 4 bases and the V segment lost 0 bases, leaving 5 bases of the junction unmatched. The CDR3: CASSLGTGSITEAFF. The CDR3 DNA reads as TGTGCCAGCAGCTTGGGGACAGGGAGTATCACTGAAGCTTTCTTT.

The gene calls are TRBV29-1 and TRBJ2-3, with 9 bases fitting TRBD1. CDR1 SQVTM and CDR2 ANQGSEA come from the germline V gene. This CDR3 spans 16 amino acids. Trimming removed 4 bases from V and 0 bases from J; junction bases left unmatched: 8. The CDR3 DNA reads as TGCAGCGTTGGTTCCCGGGACAGGGAAAGCACAGATACGCAGTATTTT. Encoded protein: CSVGSRDRESTDTQYF.

The V call is TRBV7-8, the J call TRBJ2-7; 12 bases map to TRBD2. This CDR3 contains 14 residues. V shed 5 bases, J shed 4 bases, and the junction held 3 bases outside the gene matches. Germline assignment: CDR1 SGHVS and CDR2 FQNEAQ. The CDR3 loop is CASSTSGGPYEQYF. DNA for the CDR3: TGTGCCAGCAGCACTAGCGGGGGGCCTTACGAGCAGTACTTC.

This chain joins TRBV7-2 and TRBJ2-7; D is perhaps TRBD1 (5 bases). The CDR3 runs 13 residues. Deletions cut 2 bases from V and 7 bases from J, with 12 bases between. CDR1 is SGHTA, CDR2 FQGNSA, per germline. Here the CDR3 reads CASSLYGALEQYF. The DNA for the CDR3 is TGTGCCAGCAGCTTATATGGGGCGCTGGAGCAGTACTTC.